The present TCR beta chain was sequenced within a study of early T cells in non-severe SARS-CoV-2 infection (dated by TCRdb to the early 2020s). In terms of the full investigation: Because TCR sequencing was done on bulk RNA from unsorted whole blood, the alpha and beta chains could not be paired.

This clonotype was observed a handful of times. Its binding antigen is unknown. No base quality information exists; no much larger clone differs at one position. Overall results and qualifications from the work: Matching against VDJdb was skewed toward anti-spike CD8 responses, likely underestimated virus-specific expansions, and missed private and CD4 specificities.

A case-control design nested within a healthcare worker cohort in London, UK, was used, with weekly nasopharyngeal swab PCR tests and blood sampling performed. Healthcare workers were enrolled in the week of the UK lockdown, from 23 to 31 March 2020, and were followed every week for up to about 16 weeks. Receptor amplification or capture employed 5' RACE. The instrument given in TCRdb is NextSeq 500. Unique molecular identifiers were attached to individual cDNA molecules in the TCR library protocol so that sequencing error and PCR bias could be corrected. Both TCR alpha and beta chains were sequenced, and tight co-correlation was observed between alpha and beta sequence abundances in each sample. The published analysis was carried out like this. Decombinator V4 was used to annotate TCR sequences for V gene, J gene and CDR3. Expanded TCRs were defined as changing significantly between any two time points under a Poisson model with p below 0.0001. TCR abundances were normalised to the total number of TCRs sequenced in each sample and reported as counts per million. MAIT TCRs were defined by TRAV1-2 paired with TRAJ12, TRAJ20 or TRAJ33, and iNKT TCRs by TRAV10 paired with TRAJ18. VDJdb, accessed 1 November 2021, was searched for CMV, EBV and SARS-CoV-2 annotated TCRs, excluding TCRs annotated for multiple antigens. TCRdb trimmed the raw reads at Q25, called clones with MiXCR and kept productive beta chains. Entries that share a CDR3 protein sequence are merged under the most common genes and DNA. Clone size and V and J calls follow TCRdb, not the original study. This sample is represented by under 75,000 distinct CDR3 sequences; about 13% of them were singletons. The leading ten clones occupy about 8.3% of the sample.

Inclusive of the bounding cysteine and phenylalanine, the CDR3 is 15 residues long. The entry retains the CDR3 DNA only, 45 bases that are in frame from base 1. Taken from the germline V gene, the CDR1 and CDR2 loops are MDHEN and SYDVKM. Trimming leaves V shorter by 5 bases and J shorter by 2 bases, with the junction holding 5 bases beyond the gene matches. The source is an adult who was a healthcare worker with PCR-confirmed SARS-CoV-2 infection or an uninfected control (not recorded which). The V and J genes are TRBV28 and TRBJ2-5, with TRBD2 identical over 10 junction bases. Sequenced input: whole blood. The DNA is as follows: TGTGCCAGCAGTCCGGCACTAGCGGGGCAAGAGACCCAGTACTTC. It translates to CASSPALAGQETQYF.